This T cell receptor beta chain was identified in a study of response to subunit inactivated influenza vaccine. TCRdb re-called the RT-PCR reads through MiXCR, storing one row per CDR3 protein. There are 500,000 to 600,000 distinct CDR3 sequences in the sample; 16% occur only once, and 3% lies in the top ten. In germline, CDR1 is DFQATT, CDR2 SNEGSKA (reference sequence). The CDR3 contains 18 residues. V lost 0 bases and J lost 1, with 19 bases in between. The study's findings and limits: Each seasonal flu vaccination may recruit only limited new T cells, authors suggested.

Only a few counts were recorded for this clonotype. Its antigen is not identified. The material was CD4+ T cells sorted from PBMCs, obtained around 25 months after vaccination. This clonotype was sampled from a man in his fifties or sixties who received an inactivated influenza vaccine. The J gene is TRBJ2-1, the V gene TRBV20-1, with a weak D call TRBD2 (6 bases). CDR3 coding DNA: TGCAGTGCTAGAGATCTCACGACTAACGGGAGTTCCTACAATGAGCAGTTCTTC. Translating it yields CSARDLTTNGSSYNEQFF.